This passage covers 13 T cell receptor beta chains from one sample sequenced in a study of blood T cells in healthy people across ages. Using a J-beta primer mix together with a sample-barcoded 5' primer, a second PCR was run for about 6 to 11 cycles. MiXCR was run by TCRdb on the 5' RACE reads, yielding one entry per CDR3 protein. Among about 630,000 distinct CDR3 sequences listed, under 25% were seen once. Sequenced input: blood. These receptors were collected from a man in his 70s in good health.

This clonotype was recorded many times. The CDR3 loop reads CATSRDQETQYF. The DNA for the CDR3 is TGTGCCACCAGCAGAGATCAAGAGACCCAGTACTTC. The V gene is TRBV15, the J gene TRBJ2-5; D is undetermined. There are 12 residues in the CDR3. Looked up from germline, CDR1 is LNHNV and CDR2 is YYDKDF (reference sequence). V was clipped by 0 bases and J by 2 bases, with 1 base between them.

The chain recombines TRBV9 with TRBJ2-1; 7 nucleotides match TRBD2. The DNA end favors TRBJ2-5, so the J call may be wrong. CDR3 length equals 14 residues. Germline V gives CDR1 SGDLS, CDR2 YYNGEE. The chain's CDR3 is CASTRGTNQETQYF. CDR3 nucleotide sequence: TGTGCCAGCACCCGGGGGACTAACCAAGAGACCCAGTACTTC.

The DNA for the CDR3 is TGTGCCAGTAGTGCCGGGACAGGGGGCCGCACAGATACGCAGTATTTT. It specifies CASSAGTGGRTDTQYF. The chain combines TRBV19 with TRBJ2-3; 12 nucleotides line up with TRBD1. The CDR3 contains 16 residues. V dropped 5 bases and J dropped 1; count of bases not matched to a gene: 4. From germline, CDR1 is LNHDA and CDR2 SQIVND (reference sequence).

In DNA form, the CDR3 reads TGCAGTGCTAGGAACTCCCACGGGGGGGAAGAGACCCAGTACTTC. Translating it yields CSARNSHGGEETQYF. The genes are TRBV20-1 and TRBJ2-5; TRBD2 aligns across 8 bases. This CDR3 has 15 amino acids. V lost 3 bases, J lost 3 bases, and 9 bases stayed unmatched. The germline V gene has CDR1 DFQATT and CDR2 SNEGSKA (reference sequence).

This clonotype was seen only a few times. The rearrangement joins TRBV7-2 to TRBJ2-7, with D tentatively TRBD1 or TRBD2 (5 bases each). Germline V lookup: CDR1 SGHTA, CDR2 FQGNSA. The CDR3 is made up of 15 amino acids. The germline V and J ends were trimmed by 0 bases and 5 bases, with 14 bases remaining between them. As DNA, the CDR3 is TGTGCCAGCAGCTTAGCGGTGGGGGAGCGGAACGAGCAGTACTTC. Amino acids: CASSLAVGERNEQYF.

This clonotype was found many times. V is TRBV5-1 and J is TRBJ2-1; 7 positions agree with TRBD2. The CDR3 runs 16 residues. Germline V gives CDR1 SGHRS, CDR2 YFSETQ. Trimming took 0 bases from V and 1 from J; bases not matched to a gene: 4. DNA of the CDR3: TGCGCCAGCAGCTTGGCCGGGACTATGTCCTACAATGAGCAGTTCTTC. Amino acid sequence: CASSLAGTMSYNEQFF.

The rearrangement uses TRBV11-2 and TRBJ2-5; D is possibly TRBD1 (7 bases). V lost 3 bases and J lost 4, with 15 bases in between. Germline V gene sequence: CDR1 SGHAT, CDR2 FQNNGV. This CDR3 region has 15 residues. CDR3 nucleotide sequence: TGTGCCAGCAGCTTTGGGTACAGGGGAGGAGAGACCCAGTACTTC. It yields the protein CASSFGYRGGETQYF.

In DNA, the CDR3 is TGCAGTACCGAACGTGCAGATACGCAGTATTTT. Translated: CSTERADTQYF. The chain links TRBV20-1 to TRBJ2-3; D is unclear. Germline CDR1 is DFQATT and CDR2 is SNEGSKA (reference sequence). The V end lost 8 bases, the J end lost 4 bases, and 10 bases lay between the germline ends. The CDR3 contains 11 residues.

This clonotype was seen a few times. In DNA form, the CDR3 reads TGCGCCAGCAGCCAAGCTCAGGGGGGGATGAACACTGAAGCTTTCTTT. It yields the protein CASSQAQGGMNTEAFF. The V gene is TRBV4-3, the J gene TRBJ1-1, with 7 bases lining up with TRBD1. This CDR3 is 16 amino acids long. CDR1 is LGHNA, CDR2 YSLEER, per germline. Losses at the gene ends were 1 base for V and 0 bases for J; bases not matched to a gene: 5.

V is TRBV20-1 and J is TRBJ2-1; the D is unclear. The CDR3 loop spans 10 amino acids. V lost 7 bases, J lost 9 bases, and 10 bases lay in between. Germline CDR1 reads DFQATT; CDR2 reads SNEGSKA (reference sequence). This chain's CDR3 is CSVSTSEQFF. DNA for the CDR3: TGCAGTGTTAGTACGAGTGAGCAGTTCTTC.

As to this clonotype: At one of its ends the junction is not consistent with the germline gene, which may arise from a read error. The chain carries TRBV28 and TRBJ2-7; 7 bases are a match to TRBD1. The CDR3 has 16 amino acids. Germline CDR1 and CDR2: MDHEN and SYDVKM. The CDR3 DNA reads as TGTGCCAGCAGTCCCCGCTCGACAGGGCCTCCCTACGATCAGTACTTC. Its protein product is CASSPRSTGPPYDQYF.

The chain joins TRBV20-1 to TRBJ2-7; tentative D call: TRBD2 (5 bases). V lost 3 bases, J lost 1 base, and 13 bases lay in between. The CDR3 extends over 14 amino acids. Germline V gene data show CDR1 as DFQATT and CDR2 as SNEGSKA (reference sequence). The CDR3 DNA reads TGCAGTGCTAGGGGGAGAGAAGGATCCTACGAGCAGTACTTC. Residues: CSARGREGSYEQYF.

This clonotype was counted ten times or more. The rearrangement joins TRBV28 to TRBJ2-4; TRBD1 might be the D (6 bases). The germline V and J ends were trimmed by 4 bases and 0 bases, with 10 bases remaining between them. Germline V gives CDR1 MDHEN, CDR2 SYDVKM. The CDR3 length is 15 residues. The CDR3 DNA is TGTGCCAGCAGTTCGCAGGGGCTAGCCAAAAACATTCAGTACTTC. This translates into CASSSQGLAKNIQYF.